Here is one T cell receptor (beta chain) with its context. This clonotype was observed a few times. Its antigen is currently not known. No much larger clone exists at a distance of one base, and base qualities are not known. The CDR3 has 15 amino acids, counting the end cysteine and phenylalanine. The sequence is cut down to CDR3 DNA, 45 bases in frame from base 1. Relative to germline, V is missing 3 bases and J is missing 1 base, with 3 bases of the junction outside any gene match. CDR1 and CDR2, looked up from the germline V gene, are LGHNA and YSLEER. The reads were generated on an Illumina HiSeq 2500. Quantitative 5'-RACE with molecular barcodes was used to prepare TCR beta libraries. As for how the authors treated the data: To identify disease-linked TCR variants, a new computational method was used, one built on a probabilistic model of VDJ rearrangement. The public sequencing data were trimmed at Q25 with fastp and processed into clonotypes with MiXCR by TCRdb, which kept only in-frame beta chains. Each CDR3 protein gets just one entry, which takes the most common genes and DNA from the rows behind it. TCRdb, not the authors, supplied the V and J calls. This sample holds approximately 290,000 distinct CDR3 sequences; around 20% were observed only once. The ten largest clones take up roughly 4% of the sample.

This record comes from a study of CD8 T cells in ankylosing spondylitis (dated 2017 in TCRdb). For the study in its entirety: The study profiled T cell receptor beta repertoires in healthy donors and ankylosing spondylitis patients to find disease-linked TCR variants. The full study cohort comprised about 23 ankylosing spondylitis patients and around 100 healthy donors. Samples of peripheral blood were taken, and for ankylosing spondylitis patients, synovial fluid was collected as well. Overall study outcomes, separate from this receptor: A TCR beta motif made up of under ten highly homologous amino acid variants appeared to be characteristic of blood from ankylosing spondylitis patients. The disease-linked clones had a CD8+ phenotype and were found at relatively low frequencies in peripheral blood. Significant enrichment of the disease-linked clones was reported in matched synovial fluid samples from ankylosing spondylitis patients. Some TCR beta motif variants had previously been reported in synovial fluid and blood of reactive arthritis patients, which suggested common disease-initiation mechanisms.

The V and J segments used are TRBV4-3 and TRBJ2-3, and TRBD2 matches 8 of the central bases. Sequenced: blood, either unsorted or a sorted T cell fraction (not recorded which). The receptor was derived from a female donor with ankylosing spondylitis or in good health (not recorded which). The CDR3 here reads CASSHTSGGTDTQYF. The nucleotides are TGCGCCAGCAGCCATACTAGCGGAGGCACAGATACGCAGTATTTT.